This T cell receptor beta chain was observed in a study of beta chain features in type 1 diabetes. Study outcomes and limitations: Shorter TCRB CDR3s, moderately but significantly so, were found in Type 1 diabetes patients in all four CD4+ subsets.

The germline CDR1 and CDR2 sequences are SGHTA and FQGNSA. This CDR3 is 15 amino acids long. V lost 4 bases, J lost 4 bases, and 8 bases stayed unmatched. Turning to this clone: Its antigen is still unknown.

The isolated RNA, all of it, was reverse transcribed, so expressed TCRB transcripts were what got sequenced. Libraries were prepared by immunoSEQ multiplex PCR; TCRdb keeps only in-frame clonotypes and omits some of them. The sample carries around 130,000 clones, roughly 10% recorded once. Sequenced input: central memory CD4+ T cells from blood. The sequence was obtained from a man aged 30-40 years with type 1 diabetes. The rearrangement links TRBV7-2 to TRBJ2-5; 8 nucleotides agree with TRBD2. CDR3 coding DNA: TGTGCCAGCAGCTCGGGGGGGGCCTTTCTAGAGACCCAGTACTTC. Translated: CASSSGGAFLETQYF.